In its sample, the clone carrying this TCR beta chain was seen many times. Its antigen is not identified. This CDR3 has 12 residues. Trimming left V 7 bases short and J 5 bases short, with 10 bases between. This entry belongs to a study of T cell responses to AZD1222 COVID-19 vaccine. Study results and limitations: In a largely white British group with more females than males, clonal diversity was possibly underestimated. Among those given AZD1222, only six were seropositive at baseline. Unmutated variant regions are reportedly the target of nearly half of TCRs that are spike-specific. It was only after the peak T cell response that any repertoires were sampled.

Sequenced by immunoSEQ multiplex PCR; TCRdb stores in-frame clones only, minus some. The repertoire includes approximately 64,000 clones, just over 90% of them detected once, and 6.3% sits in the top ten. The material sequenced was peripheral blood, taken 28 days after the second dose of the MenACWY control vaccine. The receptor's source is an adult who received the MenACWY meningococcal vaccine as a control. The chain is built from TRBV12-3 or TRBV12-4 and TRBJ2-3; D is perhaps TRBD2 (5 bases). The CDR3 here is CASTTRGDTQYF. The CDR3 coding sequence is TGTGCCAGCACCACTCGGGGAGATACGCAGTATTTT.